The sequence of this TCR beta chain was determined in a study of blood T cell repertoires in COVID-19. Across the whole study: Spain, Italy and the United States supplied samples that represented acute and convalescent COVID-19. T cells, B-cell-depleted T cells, or PBMCs supplied cDNA or gDNA.

Original analysis: Amplification with reference gene primers provided the estimates of nucleated cell counts. Clones were sequenced by immunoSEQ multiplex PCR, and TCRdb holds only the in-frame ones, with some missing. D and trimming were read from the DNA, whereas the V and J calls and clone size are those reported in that table. Of about 110,000 clones in the sample, less than 75% were seen once. This sequence was found in a woman aged 55-69 years with acute or convalescent COVID-19. The sequenced material came from peripheral blood.

In DNA form, the CDR3 reads TGTGCCAGCAGTACCTCGTTACGGAGCTATGGCTACACCTTC. Amino acid sequence: CASSTSLRSYGYTF. This sequence joins TRBV6-5 and TRBJ1-2; D gene uncertain. Trimming stripped 5 bases from V and 4 bases from J, with 14 bases between. This CDR3 contains 14 residues. The germline V gene encodes CDR1 MNHEY and CDR2 SVGAGI.